One and the same sample provided the 29 T cell receptor beta chains below, sequenced in a study of T cells after yellow fever vaccination. A single record per CDR3 protein comes from TCRdb applying MiXCR to the 5' RACE reads. The sample includes 300,000 to 400,000 distinct CDR3 sequences, more than 8.5% of them seen just once. Sequencing was performed on PBMCs, taken on the day of the first yellow fever vaccination. These receptors originate from a man aged 18 to 29 who received the YFV17D yellow fever vaccine.

This clonotype was seen more than once but under ten times. CDR3 loop: CASSQVGNEQFF. The DNA for the CDR3 is TGCGCCAGCAGCCAAGTGGGCAATGAGCAGTTCTTC. V and J are TRBV4-1 and TRBJ2-1; D gene unclear. In germline, CDR1 is MGHRA, CDR2 YSYEKL. Trimming pared 1 base from V and 6 bases from J, leaving 4 bases between. The CDR3 is 12 amino acids.

This clonotype was observed a few times. The CDR3 loop is CASSAAGGGYGYTF. The CDR3 region has the DNA TGTGCCAGCAGCGCCGCCGGGGGTGGCTATGGCTACACCTTC. The chain links TRBV7-9 to TRBJ1-2, with TRBD1 as a possible D gene (5 bases). Germline V CDR1 and CDR2: SEHNR, FQNEAQ (reference sequence). V was shortened by 5 bases and J by 4 bases, with 14 bases between the two germline ends. CDR3 length: 14 amino acids.

This clonotype showed up just a few times. The genes are TRBV27 and TRBJ2-5; 7 bases are a match to TRBD1. V lost 6 bases and J lost 5; bases outside the gene matches: 9. The CDR3 sequence is 14 residues long. Germline-derived CDR1 and CDR2 are MNHEY and SMNVEV (reference sequence). Written as DNA, the CDR3 is TGTGCCAGCAGCCGGGACAGACAAAGGGAGACCCAGTACTTC. Protein sequence: CASSRDRQRETQYF.

This clonotype has more than one count but fewer than ten. J is TRBJ1-1 and V is TRBV29-1; 7 nucleotides align to TRBD1. The CDR3 has 12 amino acids. Germline V gives CDR1 SQVTM, CDR2 ANQGSEA. The V gene end was trimmed by 6 bases and the J gene end by 10 bases; junction bases not matched to a gene: 11. The CDR3 spells CSVKPGQSLAFF. The CDR3 bases are TGCAGCGTGAAGCCGGGACAGAGCTTAGCTTTCTTT.

The rearrangement joins TRBV6-1 to TRBJ2-3; D unclear. This CDR3 comprises 13 residues. V was clipped by 6 bases and J by 5 bases, with 12 bases between them. CDR1 and CDR2 from the germline V gene are MNHNS and SASEGT. The CDR3 coding sequence is TGTGCCAGCAGCCACCCAAATGGAGATACGCAGTATTTT. Translation gives CASSHPNGDTQYF.

This clonotype was detected ten times or more. The V and J genes are TRBV15 and TRBJ2-3, with D possibly being TRBD1 (6 bases). V shed 0 bases and J shed 2 bases, with 12 bases lying between them. The CDR3 is 16 residues long. Looked up from germline, CDR1 is LNHNV and CDR2 is YYDKDF (reference sequence). The CDR3 loop reads CATSRDRQAHTDTQYF. The CDR3 coding sequence is TGTGCCACCAGCAGAGATCGACAGGCCCACACAGATACGCAGTATTTT. Looking up the rest from reference TRBV15 and TRBJ2-3 gives the full variable domain: DAMVIQNPRYQVTQFGKPVTLSCSQTLNHNVMYWYQQKSSQAPKLLFHYYDKDFNNEADTPDNFQSRRPNTSFCFLDIRSPGLGDTAMYLCATSRDRQAHTDTQYFGPGTRLTVL.

In this sample, this clonotype turned up a few times. The chain combines TRBV6-5 with TRBJ2-1, with a possible D match to TRBD2 (6 bases). The V gene lost 2 bases and the J gene lost 8 bases, with 10 bases spanning the gap. The germline gives CDR1 MNHEY, CDR2 SVGAGI. The CDR3 extends over 13 amino acids. The CDR3 spells CASSYTTRDEQFF. CDR3 DNA: TGTGCCAGCAGTTACACGACTAGGGATGAGCAGTTCTTC.

This clonotype occurred many times. J is TRBJ1-4 and V is TRBV12-3 or TRBV12-4, with a possible D match to TRBD1 (5 bases). Trimming cost V 2 bases and J 4 bases, with 8 bases left between them. The CDR3 length is 14 residues. The CDR3 sequence: CASSLRGGNEKLFF. Here the CDR3 DNA reads TGTGCCAGCAGTTTACGGGGCGGTAATGAAAAACTGTTTTTT.

This clonotype was observed a few times. The genes are TRBV6-5 and TRBJ2-1; 7 bases are shared with TRBD1. V gave up 6 bases and J gave up 15 bases; unmatched junction bases: 11. The V gene's germline CDR1 is MNHEY and CDR2 SVGAGI. The CDR3 contains 12 residues. CDR3 sequence: CASSDRDPRRFF. In DNA form, the CDR3 reads TGTGCCAGCAGCGACAGGGATCCAAGACGGTTCTTC.

This clonotype was counted at least ten times. V is TRBV7-2 and J is TRBJ2-3, with 14 bases aligning to TRBD2. The CDR3 runs to 16 residues. From germline, CDR1 is SGHTA and CDR2 FQGNSA. With 5 bases clipped from V and 4 bases from J, the junction kept 5 bases outside the gene matches. Here the CDR3 reads CASSNGLAGGADTQYF. The CDR3 DNA is TGTGCCAGCAGCAATGGACTAGCGGGGGGTGCAGATACGCAGTATTTT.

This clonotype has a handful of counts. CDR3 coding DNA: TGTGCCAGCAGCTACCAGGGAGGGCATACGCAGTATTTT. Translation: CASSYQGGHTQYF. The chain recombines TRBV11-2 with TRBJ2-3, with 7 bases lining up with TRBD2. J was trimmed by 7 bases and V by 4 bases; bases with no gene match: 5. The germline gives CDR1 SGHAT, CDR2 FQNNGV. There are 13 residues in the CDR3.

In its sample, this clonotype was seen a few times. The chain is built from TRBV18 and TRBJ2-1, with no clear D. Between the trimmed V and J ends, which lost 0 bases and 5 bases, there was a span of 11 bases. The CDR3 runs 15 residues. Germline assignment: CDR1 KGHSH and CDR2 LQKENI. DNA of the CDR3: TGTGCCAGCTCACCACCGGTGGGCACAAACAATGAGCAGTTCTTC. It encodes CASSPPVGTNNEQFF.

Comments on this clonotype: A much larger clonotype is one base distant, so this may be a read error. The rearrangement links TRBV12-3 or TRBV12-4 to TRBJ1-2; D unresolved. The CDR3 has 14 amino acids. Deletions cut 6 bases from V and 4 bases from J, with 15 bases between. CDR3 amino acids: CASSPGKGPYGYTF. CDR3 coding DNA: TGTGCCAGCAGCCCCGGGAAAGGGCCCTATGGCTACACCTTC.

This clonotype has just a few counts. The chain has TRBV5-1 and TRBJ2-5; tentatively, D is TRBD1 (5 bases). V lost 3 bases, J lost 3 bases, and 12 bases lay in between. Germline assignment: CDR1 SGHRS and CDR2 YFSETQ. This CDR3 contains 14 residues. For the CDR3, the DNA is TGCGCCAGCAGCTCGACACAGGCTGAAGAGACCCAGTACTTC. Its translation is CASSSTQAEETQYF.

This clonotype was recorded a few times. The rearrangement uses TRBV19 and TRBJ2-2; D may correspond to TRBD1 or TRBD2 (5 bases each). V was shortened by 3 bases and J by 4 bases, with 9 bases between the two germline ends. The CDR3 runs 14 residues. The germline V gene encodes CDR1 LNHDA and CDR2 SQIVND (reference sequence). The CDR3, as DNA: TGTGCCAGTAGTATCCGGGGACCCACCGGGGAGCTGTTTTTT. Amino acids: CASSIRGPTGELFF. The full variable domain, rest sourced from reference TRBV19 and TRBJ2-2, is DGGITQSPKYLFRKEGQNVTLSCEQNLNHDAMYWYRQDPGQGLRLIYYSQIVNDFQKGDIAEGYSVSREKKESFPLTVTSAQKNPTAFYLCASSIRGPTGELFFGEGSRLTVL.

The chain links TRBV5-6 to TRBJ2-1; no firm D call. CDR1 is SGHDT, CDR2 YYEEEE, per germline. This CDR3 is 13 amino acids long. The V gene lost 2 bases and the J gene lost 4 bases, with 7 bases spanning the gap. This CDR3 is CASSLHLYNEQFF. The CDR3 coding sequence is TGTGCCAGCAGCTTACACCTATACAATGAGCAGTTCTTC.

This clonotype has a handful of counts. The chain joins TRBV12-3 or TRBV12-4 to TRBJ1-2; 8 positions agree with TRBD1. The CDR3 is 15 residues long. The V gene end was trimmed by 3 bases and the J gene end by 7 bases; junction bases not matched to a gene: 10. The CDR3 here is CASSFRGRGHSGYTF. CDR3 nucleotide sequence: TGTGCCAGCAGTTTCAGGGGGCGCGGGCACTCTGGCTACACCTTC.

This clonotype showed up many times. This chain connects TRBV4-2 to TRBJ2-7; 13 nucleotides match TRBD2. The CDR3 consists of 15 residues. Germline CDR1 reads LGHNA; CDR2 reads YNFKEQ. Trimming cost V 5 bases and J 7 bases; bases outside gene matches: 8. In DNA form, the CDR3 reads TGTGCCAGCAGCAAAGGGACTAGCGGGGAGGGAGAGCAGTACGTC. Encoded protein: CASSKGTSGEGEQYV.

The rearrangement links TRBV12-3 or TRBV12-4 to TRBJ2-1; D is ambiguous. Trimming stripped 4 bases from V and 2 bases from J, with 6 bases between. This CDR3 contains 13 residues. The CDR3 sequence is CASSWGPYNEQFF. The CDR3 DNA reads as TGTGCCAGCAGTTGGGGTCCCTACAATGAGCAGTTCTTC.

This clonotype was detected many times. The chain combines TRBV7-8 with TRBJ1-2, with unresolved D. The V end was cut by 0 bases, the J end by 3 bases, with 11 bases between. The CDR3 totals 15 residues. In germline, CDR1 is SGHVS, CDR2 FQNEAQ. This CDR3 is CASSLAAAYDYGYTF. The CDR3 DNA is TGTGCCAGCAGCTTAGCTGCCGCTTACGACTATGGCTACACCTTC.

The CDR3 DNA follows: TGTGCCACCACCTCGGGGGGTAGTGGCAATCAGCCCCAGCATTTT. This encodes CATTSGGSGNQPQHF. The chain couples TRBV15 to TRBJ1-5, with a possible D match to TRBD1 (5 bases). V dropped 7 bases and J dropped 2 bases, with 15 bases sitting between them. This CDR3 comprises 15 residues. Germline lookup yields CDR1 LNHNV and CDR2 YYDKDF (reference sequence).

This clonotype was recorded a few times. This chain joins TRBV7-2 and TRBJ2-3; 7 nucleotides agree with TRBD2. The germline V gene encodes CDR1 SGHTA and CDR2 FQGNSA. V was pared by 6 bases and J by 6 bases, with 9 bases of the junction left unmatched. The CDR3 is made up of 14 amino acids. The CDR3 protein is CASRTRGGADTQYF. As DNA, the CDR3 is TGTGCCAGCAGGACCCGGGGAGGGGCGGATACGCAGTATTTT. The full variable domain, completed using reference TRBV7-2 and TRBJ2-3, is GAGVSQSPSNKVTEKGKDVELRCDPISGHTALYWYRQSLGQGLEFLIYFQGNSAPDKSGLPSDRFSAERTGGSVSTLTIQRTQQEDSAVYLCASRTRGGADTQYFGPGTRLTVL.

The CDR3 sequence: CASSQDLRVTDTQYF. CDR3 in DNA: TGTGCCAGCAGCCAAGATTTGAGAGTTACAGATACGCAGTATTTT. The genes are TRBV4-2 and TRBJ2-3; D remains ambiguous. The V end was cut by 0 bases, the J end by 3 bases, with 10 bases between. This CDR3 has 15 amino acids. Germline V gene data show CDR1 as LGHNA and CDR2 as YNFKEQ.

This clonotype was picked up a small number of times. The chain combines TRBV7-2 with TRBJ2-7, with D unclear. CDR1 is SGHTA and CDR2 is FQGNSA in the germline V gene. The CDR3 sequence is 15 residues long. V lost 2 bases and J 0 bases, leaving 11 bases between the germline ends. CDR3 sequence: CASSLLVLGSYEQYF. DNA of the CDR3: TGTGCCAGCAGCTTACTCGTGTTGGGCTCCTACGAGCAGTACTTC.

This rearrangement joins TRBV7-9 to TRBJ2-1, with TRBD1 as a possible D gene (5 bases). The germline V gene encodes CDR1 SEHNR and CDR2 FQNEAQ (reference sequence). The CDR3 is 12 residues long. Deletions cut 7 bases from V and 6 bases from J, with 10 bases between. CDR3 nucleotides: TGTGCCAGCACCAGGGATAGCAATGAGCAGTTCTTC. It codes for CASTRDSNEQFF.

Notes on this clonotype: A much larger clonotype is one base distant, so this may be a read error. V and J are TRBV3-1 and TRBJ1-6; no definite D call. Germline-derived CDR1 and CDR2 are LGHDT and YNNKEL (reference sequence). The CDR3 runs 15 residues. DNA for the CDR3: TGTGCCAGCAGCCAAGGGAGTGGGAATAATACACCCCTCCACTTT. It yields the protein CASSQGSGNNTPLHF.

A few counts support this clonotype. The chain employs TRBV20-1 and TRBJ1-1; D might be TRBD1 (6 bases). Trimming took 0 bases from V and 11 from J, leaving 13 bases between them. CDR3 length: 12 residues. The germline V gene has CDR1 DFQATT and CDR2 SNEGSKA (reference sequence). The DNA of the CDR3 is TGCAGTGCTAGAGAGGGGGCAATCGGCGCTTTCTTT. It encodes CSAREGAIGAFF.

This clonotype has just a few counts. This chain links TRBV6-5 with TRBJ2-5; 7 bases map to TRBD2. The CDR3 spans 18 residues. J gave up 0 bases and V 2 bases, and 12 bases lay outside the gene matches. The germline gives CDR1 MNHEY, CDR2 SVGAGI. The DNA for the CDR3 is TGTGCCAGCAGTTACCCGAGAACCGGGGGGAACTACCAAGAGACCCAGTACTTC. Translating it yields CASSYPRTGGNYQETQYF.

Many counts were recorded for this clonotype. The chain uses TRBV25-1 and TRBJ2-1, with TRBD1 identical over 7 bases. The CDR3 is made up of 16 amino acids. V was clipped by 5 bases and J by 7 bases; unmatched bases: 14. The V gene's germline CDR1 is MGHDK and CDR2 SYGVNS. CDR3 nucleotides: TGTGCCAGCAGTCCCGTACAGGGGTTGTTGGGTAATGAGCAGTTCTTC. Its protein is CASSPVQGLLGNEQFF.